This T cell receptor (beta chain) was documented in a study of human T cells and chemical hapten exposure. The overall study: Sensitization used 2% DPC on roughly 2 cm by roughly 2 cm upper inner arm skin.

This clonotype has just a few counts. As for time point: pre-sensitization, week 0. Treatment in this sample: therapeutic diphenylcyclopropenone sensitization with weekly scalp DPC. TCRdb analysed the RACE reads with MiXCR anew, one entry per CDR3 protein. This sample has more than 250,000 distinct CDR3 sequences, with approximately 8.4% found just once. The CDR3 consists of 15 residues. Germline-derived CDR1 and CDR2 are MNHEY and SVGAGI. V dropped 5 bases and J dropped 4; count of bases not matched to a gene: 10. This receptor was identified in a woman aged 40 to 50 with alopecia areata. Some clones in this sample may be carry-over from other donors' samples. The V and J genes are TRBV6-5 and TRBJ2-5; 7 bases match TRBD2. Sequencing was performed on whole blood, taken in connection with sensitization to the hapten diphenylcyclopropenone (DPC). The CDR3 bases are TGTGCCAGCAGTATTCAGGGCCAGCGGGGAGAGACCCAGTACTTC. Encoded protein: CASSIQGQRGETQYF.